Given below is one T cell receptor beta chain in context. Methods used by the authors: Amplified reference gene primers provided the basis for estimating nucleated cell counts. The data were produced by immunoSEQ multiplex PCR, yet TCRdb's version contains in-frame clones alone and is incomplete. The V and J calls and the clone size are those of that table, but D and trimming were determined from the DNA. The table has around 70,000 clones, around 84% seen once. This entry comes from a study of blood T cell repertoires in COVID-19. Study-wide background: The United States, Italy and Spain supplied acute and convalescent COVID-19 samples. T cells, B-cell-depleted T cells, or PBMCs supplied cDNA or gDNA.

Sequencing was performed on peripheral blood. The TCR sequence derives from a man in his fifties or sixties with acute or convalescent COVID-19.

CDR3 protein: CASSLDWGVTETQYF. As DNA, the CDR3 is TGCGCCAGCAGCTTGGATTGGGGCGTTACGGAGACCCAGTACTTC. The chain recombines TRBV5-1 with TRBJ2-5; weak D call: TRBD1 (5 bases). The CDR3 extends over 15 amino acids. Per germline, CDR1 SGHRS and CDR2 YFSETQ. V lost 0 bases to trimming and J lost 5 bases, with 14 bases between them.